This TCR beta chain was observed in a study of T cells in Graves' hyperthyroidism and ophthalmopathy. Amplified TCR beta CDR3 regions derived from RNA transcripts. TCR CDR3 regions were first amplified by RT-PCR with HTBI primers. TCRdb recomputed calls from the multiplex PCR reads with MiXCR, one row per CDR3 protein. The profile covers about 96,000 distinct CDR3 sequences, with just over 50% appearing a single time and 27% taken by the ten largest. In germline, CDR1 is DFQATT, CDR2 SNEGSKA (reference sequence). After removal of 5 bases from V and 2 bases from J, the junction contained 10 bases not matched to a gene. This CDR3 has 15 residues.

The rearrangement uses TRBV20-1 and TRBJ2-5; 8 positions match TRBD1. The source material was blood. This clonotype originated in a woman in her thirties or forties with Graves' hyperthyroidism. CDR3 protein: CSAPGSRGLQETQYF. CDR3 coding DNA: TGCAGTGCTCCAGGCTCCAGGGGGCTACAAGAGACCCAGTACTTC.